This T cell receptor beta chain originates from a study of cytomegalovirus exposure and HLA in healthy donors. About the study: Tens of millions of unique TCRs, all from HLA-typed donors, were included in an early release of the data.

This clone was observed a few times. What it recognizes is unknown. Study-level points and caveats: Later on, an analysis tied approximately 17,000 TCR beta sequences to HLA alleles at 0.05 false discovery rate. Most sequenced TCRs were rare (though some public TCRs occurred in many donors). It was reportedly the case that the classifier diagnosed cytomegalovirus status with high specificity and sensitivity.

The V gene's germline CDR1 is MNHNY and CDR2 SVGAGI (reference sequence). The CDR3 is made up of 14 amino acids. Deletions cut 3 bases from V and 0 bases from J, with 6 bases between. The PCR used 60 Vbeta and 13 Jbeta primers. Some clones are missing from TCRdb's copy, which holds only in-frame ones; the method was immunoSEQ multiplex PCR. The data show about 120,000 clones, with 15% seen just once and roughly 2% held by the top ten. The chain combines TRBV6-6 with TRBJ1-5, with D uncertain. The sample consisted of PBMCs. This TCR was sampled from a woman between 18 and 29 years old in good health and CMV-seronegative. CDR3 sequence reads: CASSYPDSNQPQHF. Written as DNA, the CDR3 is TGTGCCAGCAGTTATCCAGATAGCAATCAGCCCCAGCATTTT.